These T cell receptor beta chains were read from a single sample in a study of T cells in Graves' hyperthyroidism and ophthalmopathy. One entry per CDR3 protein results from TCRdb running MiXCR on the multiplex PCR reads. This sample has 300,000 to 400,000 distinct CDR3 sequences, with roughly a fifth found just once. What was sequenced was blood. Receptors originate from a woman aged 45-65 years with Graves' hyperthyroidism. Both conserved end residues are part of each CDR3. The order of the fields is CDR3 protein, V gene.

CASSLGAGQASTDTQYF | TRBV11-3
CASSLDRDRGLNEQFF | TRBV7-3
CASCRTGSSYEQYF | TRBV6-1
CASRDETAMNTEAFF | TRBV28
CASSGDPRGTEAFF | TRBV9
CASSSTELNTGELFF | TRBV6-1
CAGSLTSGSGEQFF | TRBV11-1
CASSPTPDRVGNQPQHF | TRBV27
CATSKTSGRSDTQYF | TRBV24-1
CSVRLFQETQYF | TRBV29-1
CASSLGLAGGSDEQYF | TRBV2
CASSQPEEEDYGYTF | TRBV4-1
CASSEAADGEAFF | TRBV2
CASSELAGVRYNEQFF | TRBV28
CSTVGAGNSYEQYF | TRBV20-1
CASSFESHGYTF | TRBV28
CASNLGANGELFF | TRBV7-3
CASSLELDYEQYF | TRBV12-3/TRBV12-4
CASSQVTPTNEKLFF | TRBV4-2
CASSIQGGLHYGYTF | TRBV27
CASSLDRVPDTQYF | TRBV5-1
CASSPDSMGPYEQYF | TRBV3-1
CASSPSESSYNEQFF | TRBV7-3
CAWSAGGEQFF | TRBV30
CASSGTPKAGPRETQYF | TRBV9
CASSPHDGNYGYTF | TRBV28
CASSFEVGIVMNTEAFF | TRBV5-6
CSARTSGRMSFQETQYF | TRBV20-1
CASSQYSSYNEQFF | TRBV14
CASSQGRTNEKLFF | TRBV11-2
CASSLGSLAGYRENIQYF | TRBV13
CASSPRLVYNEQFF | TRBV19
CASSMGQLSYEQYF | TRBV12-3/TRBV12-4
CARGSQGHSYNEQFF | TRBV12-3/TRBV12-4
CASRDSTYEQYF | TRBV5-1
CASSLGEWVAGRYVTEAFF | TRBV7-2
CASRGSPGLEQYF | TRBV2
CASRQTSGRATDTQYF | TRBV3-1
CSASPRVDEQFF | TRBV20-1
CASSGGLLGRDEQFF | TRBV5-1
CASSVYSNSPSDRAEAFF | TRBV2
CASSWLAGAQNTGELFF | TRBV7-2
CASSYRPGFELNEQYF | TRBV7-9
CASKGTGGYEQYF | TRBV7-9
CASSFTGGPTNYGYTF | TRBV27
CSSSGADTQYF | TRBV29-1